This T cell receptor (beta chain) was sequenced in a study of blood T cell repertoires in COVID-19. The V gene end was trimmed by 3 bases and the J gene end by 0 bases; junction bases not matched to a gene: 12. The CDR3 loop spans 18 amino acids. In germline, CDR1 is SGHTA, CDR2 FQGTGA. Data came from immunoSEQ multiplex PCR; TCRdb stores just in-frame clones and leaves some out. The sample has approximately 160,000 clones, around nine tenths seen once. This TCR was sampled from a man in his fifties or sixties with COVID-19, enrolled during active disease. The chain joins TRBV7-3 to TRBJ2-3; the match to TRBD2 covers 7 bases. Sequenced sample: peripheral blood. CDR3 nucleotide sequence: TGTGCCAGCAGCTTTAAGCCCCTGGGGGGGGGAAGCACAGATACGCAGTATTTT. Translated: CASSFKPLGGGSTDTQYF.